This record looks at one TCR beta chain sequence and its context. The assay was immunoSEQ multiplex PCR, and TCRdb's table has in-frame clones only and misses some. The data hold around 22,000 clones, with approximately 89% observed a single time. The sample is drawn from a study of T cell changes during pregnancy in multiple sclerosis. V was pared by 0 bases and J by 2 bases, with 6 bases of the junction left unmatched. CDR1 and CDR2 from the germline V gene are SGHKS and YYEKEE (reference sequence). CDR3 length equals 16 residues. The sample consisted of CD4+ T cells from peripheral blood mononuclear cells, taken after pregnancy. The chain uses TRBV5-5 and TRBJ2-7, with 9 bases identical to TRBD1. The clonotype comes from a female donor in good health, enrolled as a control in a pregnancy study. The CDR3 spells CASSLEGQGSPYEQYF. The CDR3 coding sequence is TGTGCCAGCAGCTTGGAAGGACAGGGGAGTCCCTACGAGCAGTACTTC.